What follows describes a single TCR beta chain. Its antigen is as yet unknown. Clones were read by immunoSEQ multiplex PCR, and TCRdb kept only the in-frame ones, dropping some. The sample lists some 5,000 clones; 60% to 70% were seen once. Trimming took 6 bases from V and 1 from J, leaving 9 bases between them. Looked up from germline, CDR1 is PRHDT and CDR2 is FYEKMQ (reference sequence). The CDR3 consists of 13 residues. The data originate from a study of CD8 T cell repertoires and HIV-1 epitope variants. This receptor was obtained from a male donor with HIV. The specimen was cultured CD8+ T cells derived from PBMCs. The V gene is TRBV13, the J gene TRBJ1-1, with D possibly TRBD1 on 5 matching bases. This chain's CDR3 is CASSYGQNTEAFF. The CDR3 DNA is TGTGCCAGCAGTTACGGACAGAACACTGAAGCTTTCTTT.